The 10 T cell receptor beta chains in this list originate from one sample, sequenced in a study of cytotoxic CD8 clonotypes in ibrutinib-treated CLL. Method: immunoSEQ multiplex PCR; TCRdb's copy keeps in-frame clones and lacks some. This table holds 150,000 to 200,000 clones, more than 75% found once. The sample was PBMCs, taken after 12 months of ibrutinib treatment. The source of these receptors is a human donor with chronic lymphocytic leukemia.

In nucleotides, the CDR3 is TGTGCCAGTAGTAGTCCCTTTAACAATCAGCCCCAGCATTTT. Amino acids: CASSSPFNNQPQHF. This chain joins TRBV19 and TRBJ1-5; D gene ambiguous. The CDR3 is 14 amino acids. Germline lookup yields CDR1 LNHDA and CDR2 SQIVND (reference sequence). V was pared by 4 bases and J by 3 bases, with 10 bases between.

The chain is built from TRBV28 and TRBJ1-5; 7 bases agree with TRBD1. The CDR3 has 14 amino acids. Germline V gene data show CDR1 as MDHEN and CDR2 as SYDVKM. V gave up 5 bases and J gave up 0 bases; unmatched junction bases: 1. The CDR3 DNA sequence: TGTGCCAGCAGTGGGACAGATAGCAATCAGCCCCAGCATTTT. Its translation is CASSGTDSNQPQHF.

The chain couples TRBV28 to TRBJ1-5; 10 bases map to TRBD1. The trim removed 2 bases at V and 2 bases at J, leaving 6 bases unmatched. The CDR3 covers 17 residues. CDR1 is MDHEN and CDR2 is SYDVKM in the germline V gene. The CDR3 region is CASSLRGTGVGNQPQHF. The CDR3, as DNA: TGTGCCAGCAGTTTACGAGGGACAGGGGTCGGCAATCAGCCCCAGCATTTT.

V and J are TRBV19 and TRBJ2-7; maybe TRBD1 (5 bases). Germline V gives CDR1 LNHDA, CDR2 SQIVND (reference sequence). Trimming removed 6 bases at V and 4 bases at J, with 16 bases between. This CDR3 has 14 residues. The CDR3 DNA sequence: TGTGCCAGTAGCAGGGATTCCACCTTGTACGAGCAGTACTTC. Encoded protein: CASSRDSTLYEQYF.

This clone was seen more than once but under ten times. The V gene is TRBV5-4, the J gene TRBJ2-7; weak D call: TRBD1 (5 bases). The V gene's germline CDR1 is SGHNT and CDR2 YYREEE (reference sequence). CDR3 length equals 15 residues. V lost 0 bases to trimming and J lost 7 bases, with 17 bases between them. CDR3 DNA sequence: TGTGCCAGCAGCTTGGCCTTGGGGCAGAGTGGGGAGCAGTACTTC. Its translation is CASSLALGQSGEQYF.

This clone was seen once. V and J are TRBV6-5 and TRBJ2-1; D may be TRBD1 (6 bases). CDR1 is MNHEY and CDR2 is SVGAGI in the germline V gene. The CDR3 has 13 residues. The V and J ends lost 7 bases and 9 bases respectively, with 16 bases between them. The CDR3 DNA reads TGTGCCAGCACCGAGGGACATATTGGTGAGCAGTTCTTC. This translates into CASTEGHIGEQFF.

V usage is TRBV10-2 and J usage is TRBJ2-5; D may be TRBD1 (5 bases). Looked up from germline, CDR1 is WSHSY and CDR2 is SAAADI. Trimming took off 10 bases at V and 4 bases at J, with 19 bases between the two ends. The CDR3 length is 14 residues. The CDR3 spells CATGIQGLGETQYF. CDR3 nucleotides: TGCGCCACCGGAATCCAGGGCTTGGGAGAGACCCAGTACTTC.

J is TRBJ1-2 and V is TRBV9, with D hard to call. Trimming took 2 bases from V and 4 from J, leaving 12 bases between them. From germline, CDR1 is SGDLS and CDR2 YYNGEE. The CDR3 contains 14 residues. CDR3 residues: CASSVGEGVYGYTF. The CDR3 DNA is TGTGCCAGCAGCGTCGGGGAGGGTGTCTATGGCTACACCTTC. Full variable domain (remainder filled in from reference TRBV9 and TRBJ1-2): DSGVTQTPKHLITATGQRVTLRCSPRSGDLSVYWYQQSLDQGLQFLIQYYNGEERAKGNILERFSAQQFPDLHSELNLSSLELGDSALYFCASSVGEGVYGYTFGSGTRLTVV.

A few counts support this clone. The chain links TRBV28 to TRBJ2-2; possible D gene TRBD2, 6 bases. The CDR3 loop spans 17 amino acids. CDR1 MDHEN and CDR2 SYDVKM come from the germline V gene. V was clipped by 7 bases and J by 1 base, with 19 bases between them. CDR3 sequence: CASTLSAGFGNTGELFF. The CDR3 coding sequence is TGTGCCAGCACCCTATCTGCGGGGTTTGGGAACACCGGGGAGCTGTTTTTT.

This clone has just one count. The CDR3 sequence: CASSFGGTRYGSYGYTF. The CDR3 DNA is TGTGCCAGCAGCTTTGGGGGGACGAGGTATGGGTCTTATGGCTACACCTTC. The chain employs TRBV5-4 and TRBJ1-2, with D maybe TRBD1 (5 bases). From germline, CDR1 is SGHNT and CDR2 YYREEE (reference sequence). Trimming pared 2 bases from V and 5 bases from J, leaving 22 bases between. This CDR3 comprises 17 residues.